The 13 T cell receptor beta chains reported below all come from one sample, sequenced in a study of yellow fever vaccine responses in identical twins. TCRdb reanalysed the RT-PCR reads using MiXCR and keeps one entry per CDR3 protein. The sample carries 4,000 to 6,000 distinct CDR3 sequences, roughly 89% recorded once. The specimen was T cells from blood (PBMCs), unsorted or a sorted subset (not recorded which), collected before or after yellow fever vaccination (not recorded which). Receptor source: a woman under 30 who received the yellow fever vaccine.

This clonotype came up a few times. The chain combines TRBV12-3 or TRBV12-4 with TRBJ1-1, with TRBD1 as a possible D gene (5 bases). The CDR3 runs to 14 residues. V was pared by 4 bases and J by 5 bases, with 14 bases between. The CDR3 region has the DNA TGTGCCAGCAGTTCACAAGGGGACTGGACTGAAGCTTTCTTT. Amino acid sequence: CASSSQGDWTEAFF.

The gene calls are TRBV7-6 and TRBJ2-3, with 8 bases lining up with TRBD2. The germline CDR1 and CDR2 sequences are SGHVS and FNYEAQ. CDR3 size: 14 residues. V lost 5 bases to trimming and J lost 1 base; unmatched junction nucleotides: 2. As DNA, the CDR3 is TGTGCCAGCAGCCAGACTAGCGGCACAGATACGCAGTATTTT. It encodes CASSQTSGTDTQYF.

This CDR3 reads CASRPRTGDNQPQHF. The CDR3 nucleotides are TGCGCCAGCAGACCGCGGACAGGAGACAATCAGCCCCAGCATTTT. The chain employs TRBV4-1 and TRBJ1-5; 7 bases map to TRBD1. With V trimmed by 6 bases and J by 3 bases, 8 bases remained unmatched. Germline CDR1 MGHRA, CDR2 YSYEKL. This CDR3 is 15 amino acids long.

The chain joins TRBV4-1 to TRBJ2-6; tentatively, D is TRBD1 (5 bases). This CDR3 is built from 13 residues. Germline CDR1 and CDR2: MGHRA and YSYEKL. V dropped 6 bases and J dropped 3 bases, with 6 bases sitting between them. CDR3 sequence: CASRGLGANVLTF. CDR3 coding DNA: TGCGCCAGCAGGGGGCTTGGGGCCAACGTCCTGACTTTC.

The gene calls are TRBV4-3 and TRBJ2-3, with 12 bases that match TRBD2. The germline V gene encodes CDR1 LGHNA and CDR2 YSLEER. The V gene end was trimmed by 0 bases and the J gene end by 4 bases; junction bases not matched to a gene: 2. This CDR3 contains 16 residues. The CDR3 coding sequence is TGCGCCAGCAGCCAAGATCTAGCGGGAGGGCCAGATACGCAGTATTTT. It codes for CASSQDLAGGPDTQYF.

This chain links TRBV6-1 with TRBJ2-7; D call uncertain. V was clipped by 6 bases and J by 3 bases, with 9 bases between them. The CDR3 is 12 residues long. Per germline, CDR1 MNHNS and CDR2 SASEGT. This CDR3 reads CASRTVIYEQYF. The CDR3 DNA sequence: TGTGCCAGCAGGACGGTTATCTACGAGCAGTACTTC.

The chain joins TRBV10-1 to TRBJ1-1, with no clear D. This CDR3 spans 16 amino acids. Germline V gene sequence: CDR1 WNHNN, CDR2 SYGVQD (reference sequence). V dropped 0 bases and J dropped 3 bases, with 14 bases sitting between them. CDR3 region: CASSESRGFRYTEAFF. The CDR3 coding sequence is TGCGCCAGCAGTGAGTCGAGAGGGTTCCGGTACACTGAAGCTTTCTTT.

This clonotype was counted a single time. This sequence joins TRBV4-3 and TRBJ2-7; TRBD1 aligns across 8 bases. V was clipped by 0 bases and J by 2 bases; unmatched bases: 6. Per the germline V gene, CDR1 is LGHNA and CDR2 is YSLEER. CDR3 length: 16 amino acids. The CDR3, as DNA: TGCGCCAGCAGCCAAGACCACAGGGGGGTGACCTACGAGCAGTACTTC. It specifies CASSQDHRGVTYEQYF.

The J gene is TRBJ2-3, the V gene TRBV5-1, with D possibly matching TRBD2 (5 bases). The germline V and J ends were trimmed by 0 bases and 0 bases, with 11 bases remaining between them. Germline CDR1 reads SGHRS; CDR2 reads YFSETQ. The CDR3 runs 16 residues. The CDR3 sequence is CASSLGSGTSTDTQYF. In DNA form, the CDR3 reads TGCGCCAGCAGCTTGGGCAGCGGAACTAGCACAGATACGCAGTATTTT.

The rearrangement links TRBV4-1 to TRBJ2-5; 11 bases match TRBD2. This CDR3 comprises 16 residues. Germline V lookup: CDR1 MGHRA, CDR2 YSYEKL. The ends lost 6 bases at V and 5 bases at J; junction bases unmatched: 11. The CDR3 DNA reads as TGCGCCAGCAGTCCACTAGCGGGGGCTCACAGGGAGACCCAGTACTTC. This translates into CASSPLAGAHRETQYF.

This chain joins TRBV6-2 or TRBV6-3 and TRBJ1-5; TRBD1 matches at 10 bases. CDR3 length: 16 residues. Germline V gene sequence: CDR1 MNHEY, CDR2 SVGEGT. The J segment lost 8 bases and the V segment lost 0 bases, leaving 7 bases of the junction unmatched. The CDR3 here is CASSYSRQGAREPQHF. For the CDR3, the DNA is TGTGCCAGCAGTTACTCAAGACAGGGGGCGAGGGAGCCCCAGCATTTT.

This clonotype was seen a single time. The chain combines TRBV11-1 with TRBJ1-1; a weak D match, TRBD1 (5 bases). Germline V gene sequence: CDR1 SGHAT, CDR2 FQDESV (reference sequence). The V end was cut by 7 bases, the J end by 2 bases, with 11 bases between. The CDR3 runs 13 residues. CDR3 nucleotides: TGTGCCAGCAACCAGGGCTCAAACACTGAAGCTTTCTTT. Its translation: CASNQGSNTEAFF.

V and J are TRBV12-3 or TRBV12-4 and TRBJ1-1; no reliable D call. CDR3 size: 14 residues. V was shortened by 6 bases and J by 1 base, with 12 bases between the two germline ends. The CDR3 region is CASRPYTRNTEAFF. The CDR3 nucleotides are TGTGCCAGCAGGCCGTATACACGGAACACTGAAGCTTTCTTT.